A single T cell receptor beta chain is shown here with its context. Its antigen is currently not known. An end of the junction does not agree with germline; a read error may underlie this. The sample is drawn from a study of neurological immune-mediated disorders (dated by TCRdb to between 2018 and 2021). About the study as a whole: Peripheral blood TCR-beta repertoires from HTLV-I-associated myelopathy (HAM/TSP) patients, multiple sclerosis patients and healthy controls were compared by UMI-based sequencing. Alongside PBMC samples, the set of approximately 100 TCR-beta libraries contained longitudinal samples, technical triplicates, and paired CD4+ and CD8+ T-cell subsets that had been sorted. The cohort included about 70 subjects: about 15 with HAM/TSP, roughly 35 with multiple sclerosis, and 20 healthy controls. Results and caveats for the whole study, not just this receptor: TCR clonal expansion was greatest in HAM/TSP patients and smallest in MS patients, who ranked below even healthy controls. No identical CDR3 amino acid sequences were shared among expanded clones across subjects, suggesting private TCR-beta repertoires in all groups.

The germline V gene specifies ENHRY as CDR1 and SYGVKD as CDR2. The CDR3 contains 14 residues, cysteine and phenylalanine counted. Just CDR3 DNA is preserved here, 42 bases in frame from base 1. Unsorted PBMC libraries were generated from 2 million PBMCs stored in RNAlater at -80 °C until RNA extraction. Peripheral blood underwent Ficoll-Hypaque density gradient centrifugation to isolate PBMCs, which were then cryopreserved in liquid nitrogen. To synthesize cDNA, template-switch 5'RACE was performed with a primer carrying a 10-nucleotide random unique molecular identifier so that each TCR transcript was tagged. Every sequencing run yielded over 170 million TCR-beta sequences covering 15-18 subjects. The RNeasy kit was used for extraction of total RNA. The KAPA Real-time Library Amplification kit was used to amplify TCR-beta VDJ regions with primers targeting the TCR constant region and the 5'RACE anchor. Sample indexes and Illumina adaptors were added in a first PCR, and a second PCR then increased library yield. After purification with Ampure beads, the TCR product of roughly 650 bp was size-selected on a 2% E-gel SizeSelection system. Before pooling, libraries had their quality checked on a Bioanalyzer, their concentration measured with Qubit, and their quantity determined with the Kapa Library Quantification kit. An Illumina HiSeq 2500 sequenced the libraries paired-end 2 x 150 bp. To increase sequence diversity, about 23-32% phiX was spiked into each library pool. The published analysis was carried out like this. Quality-filtered reads were processed with the UMI-based MiGEC pipeline, and over 85% of raw TCR sequences were removed by the MiGEC pipeline during error correction. IMGT germline references were used for aligning VDJ genes, and each clonotype was defined as a unique CDR3 amino acid sequence together with its V-J genes. Clonal expansion, Shannon diversity and CDR3 relatedness (CalcPairwiseDistances, ClusterSamples) were evaluated with VDJtools, and phylogenetic trees were built with CLCbio workbench. Expanded clones were defined as having at least 8 unique UMIs, based on coefficient-of-variation modelling across technical triplicates. Using fastp trimming at Q25 and MiXCR clonotype assembly, TCRdb reanalyzed the public sequencing data and kept in-frame beta chains. Each entry is one CDR3 protein sequence, shown with its most common DNA and genes. TCRdb's processing, not the authors', yielded these V and J calls. For this sample there are 20,000 to 30,000 distinct CDR3 sequences; about an eighth appear just once. The ten biggest clones cover 15% to 20% of the sample.

This sequence was found in a woman aged 35 to 49 with HTLV-1-associated myelopathy (HAM/TSP). Recombination connected TRBV10-3 to TRBJ2-3; 8 bases in the junction line up with TRBD2. Sequenced input: PBMCs. The bases are TGTACCATCAGTGCGGCACGGGGGGGTAATACGCAGTATTTT. Its protein reads: CTISAARGGNTQYF.